This T cell receptor (beta chain) was identified during a study of cytomegalovirus exposure and HLA in healthy donors. Sequencing was performed with immunoSEQ multiplex PCR; in TCRdb, only in-frame clones are kept and a portion is missing. The sample has 200,000 or so clones; 83% are singletons. This CDR3 is built from 14 residues. Germline assignment: CDR1 SGHDT and CDR2 YYEEEE. Germline trimming cut 4 bases from V and 4 bases from J; bases unmatched to any gene: 7. The source of this sequence is a young woman in good health and CMV-seronegative. The chain has TRBV5-6 and TRBJ1-1; 7 bases match TRBD1. Sequencing input: PBMCs. The CDR3 sequence is CASSRRGSGTEAFF. The CDR3 DNA sequence: TGTGCCAGCAGCCGCAGGGGGAGCGGCACTGAAGCTTTCTTT.